This T cell receptor (beta chain) was sequenced during a study of response to subunit inactivated influenza vaccine. Study outcomes and limitations: Few new T cells, the authors suggested, are recruited by each seasonal influenza vaccination.

TCRdb passed the RT-PCR reads through MiXCR, listing each CDR3 protein once. The table has roughly 500,000 distinct CDR3 sequences, 16% seen once. On this clonotype itself: The antigen is undetermined.

The CDR3 sequence is 15 residues long. The V and J ends lost 2 bases and 3 bases, in that order; junction bases with no gene match: 6. Germline V gives CDR1 LGHNA, CDR2 YNFKEQ. This chain joins TRBV4-2 and TRBJ2-7, with 8 bases that match TRBD2. The source is a man aged 50 to 75 who received an inactivated influenza vaccine. This sample comprised CD4+ T cells sorted from PBMCs, obtained around 25 months after vaccination. CDR3 coding DNA: TGTGCCAGCAGCCAACTGGGGACTAGAATCTACGAGCAGTACTTC. Amino acids: CASSQLGTRIYEQYF.